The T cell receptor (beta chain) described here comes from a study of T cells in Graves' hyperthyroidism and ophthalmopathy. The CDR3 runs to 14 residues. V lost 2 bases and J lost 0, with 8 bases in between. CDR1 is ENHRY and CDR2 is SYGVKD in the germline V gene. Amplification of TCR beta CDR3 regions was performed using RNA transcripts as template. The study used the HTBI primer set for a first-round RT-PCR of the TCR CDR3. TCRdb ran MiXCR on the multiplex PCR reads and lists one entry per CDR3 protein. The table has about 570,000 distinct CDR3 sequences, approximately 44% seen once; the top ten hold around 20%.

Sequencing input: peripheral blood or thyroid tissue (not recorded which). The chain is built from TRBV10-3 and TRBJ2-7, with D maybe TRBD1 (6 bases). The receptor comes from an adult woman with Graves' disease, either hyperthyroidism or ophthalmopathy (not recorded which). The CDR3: CAISEEGDSYEQYF. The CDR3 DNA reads TGTGCCATCAGTGAGGAGGGGGACTCCTACGAGCAGTACTTC.